The rows below give T cell receptor beta chains drawn from one sample of a study of blood T cell repertoires in COVID-19. Profiling relied on immunoSEQ multiplex PCR, and the TCRdb table lists in-frame clones only, not all of them. This sample has 40,000 to 50,000 clones, with roughly 89% found just once. The sequenced material came from peripheral blood. These TCRs come from a man in his 70s with active COVID-19. The CDR3 runs from the conserved cysteine through the conserved F or W. Fields, in order: clone size, D gene, J gene, V gene, CDR3 protein, CDR3 DNA. D genes are given only for firm matches. For some rows the clone size is stated as once, few or many, or as a class when expanded; others skip it.

once TRBD1 TRBJ2-3 TRBV5-1 CASSSQGTGVTDTQYF TGCGCCAGCAGCTCCCAAGGGACAGGGGTTACAGATACGCAGTATTTT
NA TRBD1 TRBJ2-2 TRBV7-3 CASSGTANTGELFF TGTGCCAGCAGCGGGACAGCGAACACCGGGGAGCTGTTTTTT
NA NA TRBJ2-3 TRBV5-6 CASSLAGSSDTQYF TGTGCCAGCAGCTTGGCCGGGAGCTCAGATACGCAGTATTTT
NA NA TRBJ2-2 TRBV30 CAHRSRGQNTGELFF TGTGCCCACCGGTCTCGCGGGCAGAACACCGGGGAGCTGTTTTTT
NA NA TRBJ1-5 TRBV6-2/TRBV6-3 CASSYSSGPNQPQHF TGTGCCAGCAGTTACTCTTCAGGTCCAAATCAGCCCCAGCATTTT
NA TRBD1 TRBJ2-7 TRBV6-2/TRBV6-3 CASSSPQNRGRAKSYEQYF TGTGCCAGCAGTTCCCCCCAAAACAGGGGGCGAGCTAAGTCCTACGAGCAGTACTTC
NA NA TRBJ2-7 TRBV19 CASSSPSYEQYF TGTGCCAGTAGTTCCCCATCCTACGAGCAGTACTTC
NA NA TRBJ2-3 TRBV4-1 CASSQVSTDTQYF TGCGCCAGCAGCCAAGTAAGCACAGATACGCAGTATTTT
NA TRBD2 TRBJ2-1 TRBV6-5 CASSETSGGVNEQFF TGTGCCAGCAGCGAGACTAGCGGGGGGGTCAATGAGCAGTTCTTC
NA NA TRBJ2-4 TRBV5-6 CASSFTGSNIQYF TGTGCCAGCAGCTTTACGGGATCAAACATTCAGTACTTC
NA TRBD2 TRBJ2-3 TRBV10-1 CASSERAGGDTQYF TGCGCCAGCAGTGAGAGAGCGGGGGGGGATACGCAGTATTTT
few NA TRBJ2-3 TRBV19 CASSPLYRGSTDTQYF TGTGCCAGTAGTCCCCTCTATAGGGGAAGCACAGATACGCAGTATTTT
NA NA TRBJ1-4 TRBV28 CASRQGLNEKLFF TGTGCCAGCAGGCAGGGACTTAATGAAAAACTGTTTTTT
once TRBD2 TRBJ2-3 TRBV10-3 CAISELSGAFTDTQYF TGTGCCATCAGTGAGTTGAGCGGGGCGTTCACAGATACGCAGTATTTT
once TRBD1 TRBJ1-2 TRBV29-1 CSAQGAGYGYTF TGCAGTGCCCAGGGGGCTGGGTATGGCTACACCTTC
once NA TRBJ1-1 TRBV6-5 CASSYSTVNTEAFF TGTGCCAGCAGTTACTCGACTGTGAACACTGAAGCTTTCTTT
NA NA TRBJ2-2 TRBV5-5 CASSLFSSRAILTGELFF TGTGCCAGCAGCTTGTTTTCTTCGCGGGCTATCCTCACCGGGGAGCTGTTTTTT
NA TRBD2 TRBJ2-5 TRBV2 CASSGFGLAGLQETQYF TGTGCCAGCAGTGGGTTTGGACTAGCGGGCCTCCAAGAGACCCAGTACTTC
NA NA TRBJ1-6 TRBV19 CASSWQASYNSPLHF TGTGCCAGTAGTTGGCAGGCTTCCTATAATTCACCCCTCCACTTT
NA NA TRBJ2-7 TRBV28 CASSLAGGFYEQYF TGTGCCAGCAGTTTAGCAGGGGGGTTCTACGAGCAGTACTTC
once NA TRBJ1-5 TRBV28 CASSTPGKGQPQHF TGTGCCAGCAGCACCCCAGGGAAAGGCCAGCCCCAGCATTTT
NA TRBD2 TRBJ2-2 TRBV5-6 CASSRMGDYKTGELFF TGTGCCAGCAGCAGAATGGGGGACTACAAGACCGGGGAGCTGTTTTTT
NA TRBD1 TRBJ1-2 TRBV6-1 CASSEGRTGWNGYTF TGTGCCAGCAGTGAGGGAAGGACAGGGTGGAATGGCTACACCTTC
NA TRBD1 TRBJ1-2 TRBV11-2 CASSPIGDRGYTF TGTGCCAGCAGCCCAATAGGGGACAGAGGCTACACCTTC
NA TRBD2 TRBJ2-3 TRBV18 CASSPLAGTDTQYF TGTGCCAGCTCACCACTAGCGGGGACAGATACGCAGTATTTT
NA TRBD1 TRBJ2-5 TRBV27 CASSLSLGTTGGQETQYF TGTGCCAGCAGTTTATCGTTAGGAACGACAGGGGGTCAAGAGACCCAGTACTTC